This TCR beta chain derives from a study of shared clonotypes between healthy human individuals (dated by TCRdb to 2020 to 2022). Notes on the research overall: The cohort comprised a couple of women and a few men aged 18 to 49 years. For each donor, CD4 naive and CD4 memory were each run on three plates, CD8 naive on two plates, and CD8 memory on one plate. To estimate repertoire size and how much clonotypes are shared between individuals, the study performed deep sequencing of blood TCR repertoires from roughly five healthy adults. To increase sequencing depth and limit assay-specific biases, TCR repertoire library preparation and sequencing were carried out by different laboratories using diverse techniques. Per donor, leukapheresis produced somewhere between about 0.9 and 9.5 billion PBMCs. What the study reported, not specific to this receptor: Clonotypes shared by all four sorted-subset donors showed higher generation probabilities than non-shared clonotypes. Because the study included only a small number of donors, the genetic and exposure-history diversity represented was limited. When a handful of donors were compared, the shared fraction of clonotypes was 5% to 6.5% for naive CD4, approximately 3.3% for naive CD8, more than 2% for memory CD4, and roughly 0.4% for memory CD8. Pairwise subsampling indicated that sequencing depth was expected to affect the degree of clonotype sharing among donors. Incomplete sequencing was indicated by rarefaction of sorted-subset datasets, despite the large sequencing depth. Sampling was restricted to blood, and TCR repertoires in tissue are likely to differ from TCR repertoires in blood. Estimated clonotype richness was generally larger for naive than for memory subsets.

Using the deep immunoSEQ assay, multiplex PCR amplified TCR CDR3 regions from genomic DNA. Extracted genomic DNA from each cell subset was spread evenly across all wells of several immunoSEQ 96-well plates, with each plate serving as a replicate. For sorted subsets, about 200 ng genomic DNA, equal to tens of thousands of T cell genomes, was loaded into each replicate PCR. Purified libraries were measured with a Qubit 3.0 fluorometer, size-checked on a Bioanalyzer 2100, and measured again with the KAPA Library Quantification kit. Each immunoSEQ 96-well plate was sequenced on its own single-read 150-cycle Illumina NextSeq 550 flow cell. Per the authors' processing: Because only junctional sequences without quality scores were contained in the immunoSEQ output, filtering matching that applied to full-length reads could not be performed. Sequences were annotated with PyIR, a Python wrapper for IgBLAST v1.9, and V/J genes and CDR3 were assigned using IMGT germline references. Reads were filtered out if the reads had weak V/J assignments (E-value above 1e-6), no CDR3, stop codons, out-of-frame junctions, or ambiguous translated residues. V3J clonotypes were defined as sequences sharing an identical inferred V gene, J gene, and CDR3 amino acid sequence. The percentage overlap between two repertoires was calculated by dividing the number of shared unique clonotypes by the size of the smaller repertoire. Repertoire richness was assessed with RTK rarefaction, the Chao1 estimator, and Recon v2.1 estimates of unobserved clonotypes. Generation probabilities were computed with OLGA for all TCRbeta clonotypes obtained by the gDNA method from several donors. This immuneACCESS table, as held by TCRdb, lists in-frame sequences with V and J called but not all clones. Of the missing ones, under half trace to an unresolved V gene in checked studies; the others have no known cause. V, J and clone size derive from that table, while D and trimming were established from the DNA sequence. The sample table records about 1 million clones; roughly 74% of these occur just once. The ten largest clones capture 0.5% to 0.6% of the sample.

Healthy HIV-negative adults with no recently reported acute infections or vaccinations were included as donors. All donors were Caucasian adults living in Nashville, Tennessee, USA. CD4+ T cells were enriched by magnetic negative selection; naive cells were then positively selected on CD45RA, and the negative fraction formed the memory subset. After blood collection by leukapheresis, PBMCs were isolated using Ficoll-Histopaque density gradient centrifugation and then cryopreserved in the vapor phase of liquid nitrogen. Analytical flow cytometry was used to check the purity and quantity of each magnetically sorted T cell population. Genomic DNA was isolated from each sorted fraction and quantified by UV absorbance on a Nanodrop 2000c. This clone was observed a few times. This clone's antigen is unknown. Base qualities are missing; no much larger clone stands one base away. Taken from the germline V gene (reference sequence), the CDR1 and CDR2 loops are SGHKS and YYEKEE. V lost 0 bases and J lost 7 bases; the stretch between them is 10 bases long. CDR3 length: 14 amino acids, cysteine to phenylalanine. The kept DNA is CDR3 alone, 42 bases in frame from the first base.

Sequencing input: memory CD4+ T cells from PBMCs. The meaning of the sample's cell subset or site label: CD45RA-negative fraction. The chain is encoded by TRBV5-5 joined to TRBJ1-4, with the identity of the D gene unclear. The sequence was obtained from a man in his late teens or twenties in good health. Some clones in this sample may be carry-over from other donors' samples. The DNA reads TGTGCCAGCAGCTTGGGAGGAGACGGTGAAAAACTGTTTTTT. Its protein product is CASSLGGDGEKLFF.